This entry lists 17 T cell receptor beta chains sequenced from one sample in a study of blood T cell repertoires in COVID-19. Assay: immunoSEQ multiplex PCR; the TCRdb copy retains only in-frame clones and omits some. The data hold around 200,000 clones, with about 86% observed a single time. Sequencing was done on a sample of peripheral blood. Receptors were obtained from a woman between 45 and 60 years old with acute or convalescent COVID-19.

The chain links TRBV19 to TRBJ1-2, with D possibly TRBD1 on 5 matching bases. This CDR3 comprises 14 residues. The germline gives CDR1 LNHDA, CDR2 SQIVND (reference sequence). V shed 6 bases and J shed 4 bases, with 15 bases lying between them. The CDR3 coding sequence is TGTGCCAGTAGCACCAACCCAGGGTCCTATGGCTACACCTTC. Translation: CASSTNPGSYGYTF.

V is TRBV3-1 (or the pseudogene TRBV3-2) and J is TRBJ1-2; TRBD1 is a possible D gene (6 bases). V lost 4 bases, J lost 6 bases, and 21 bases lay in between. This CDR3 spans 16 amino acids. The germline V gene has CDR1 LGHDT and CDR2 YNNKEL (reference sequence). As DNA, the CDR3 is TGTGCCAGCAGCCTATTGCCAAGCCCAGGGGAGCATGGCTACACCTTC. Its protein is CASSLLPSPGEHGYTF.

This clone has a single count. The V gene is TRBV19, the J gene TRBJ2-2; D is unclear. From germline, CDR1 is LNHDA and CDR2 SQIVND (reference sequence). CDR3 length equals 11 residues. Trimming stripped 7 bases from V and 4 bases from J, with 4 bases between. DNA of the CDR3: TGTGCCAGTATGAGCACCGGGGAGCTGTTTTTT. This sequence encodes CASMSTGELFF.

Points on this clone: This specimen includes other DNA sequences encoding the same CDR3. This chain joins TRBV5-1 and TRBJ2-7; the D gene is possibly TRBD1 (5 bases). From germline, CDR1 is SGHRS and CDR2 YFSETQ. V dropped 0 bases and J dropped 0 bases, with 10 bases sitting between them. The CDR3 consists of 15 residues. CDR3 residues: CASSLDPGSSYEQYF. The CDR3 DNA follows: TGCGCCAGCAGCTTGGACCCAGGGTCCTCCTACGAGCAGTACTTC.

The chain couples TRBV18 to TRBJ1-2; D perhaps matches TRBD1 (6 bases). The V and J ends lost 3 bases and 6 bases respectively, with 17 bases between them. Germline values: CDR1 KGHSH, CDR2 LQKENI. CDR3 length: 15 residues. The CDR3 spells CASSPGPGGVDGYTF. CDR3 coding DNA: TGTGCCAGCTCACCGGGGCCGGGGGGCGTCGATGGCTACACCTTC.

The chain recombines TRBV15 with TRBJ1-1; 9 bases fit TRBD1. The CDR3 contains 15 residues. V was clipped by 0 bases and J by 6 bases; unmatched bases: 5. Germline V gene data show CDR1 as LNHNV and CDR2 as YYDKDF (reference sequence). Here the CDR3 reads CATSRDTGGAAEAFF. In nucleotides, the CDR3 is TGTGCCACCAGCAGAGATACAGGGGGCGCGGCTGAAGCTTTCTTT.

This rearrangement joins TRBV11-1 to TRBJ2-7; TRBD2 is a possible D gene (6 bases). The CDR3 loop spans 13 amino acids. The germline CDR1 and CDR2 sequences are SGHAT and FQDESV (reference sequence). V lost 1 base and J lost 3, with 7 bases in between. CDR3 bases: TGTGCCAGCAGCTTAGAGGAGGGCTACGAGCAGTACTTC. Its protein is CASSLEEGYEQYF.

V usage is TRBV29-1 and J usage is TRBJ2-7, with TRBD1 as a possible D gene (5 bases). V lost 7 bases, J lost 0 bases, and 16 bases lay in between. The germline CDR1 and CDR2 sequences are SQVTM and ANQGSEA. The CDR3 loop spans 14 amino acids. In DNA, the CDR3 is TGCAGCGGTAGTATGACAGCGAGCTCCTACGAGCAGTACTTC. Translated: CSGSMTASSYEQYF.

V usage is TRBV5-6 and J usage is TRBJ1-4, with D hard to call. Germline lookup yields CDR1 SGHDT and CDR2 YYEEEE. CDR3 size: 15 residues. The V gene lost 1 base and the J gene lost 0 bases, with 7 bases spanning the gap. The CDR3 region has the DNA TGTGCCAGCAGCTTGTACGGGACAACTAATGAAAAACTGTTTTTT. This encodes CASSLYGTTNEKLFF.

The chain employs TRBV4-1 and TRBJ2-2, with 7 bases identical to TRBD2. This CDR3 comprises 19 residues. The V gene's germline CDR1 is MGHRA and CDR2 YSYEKL. V shed 3 bases and J 2 bases; nucleotides not matched to a gene: 15. CDR3 nucleotide sequence: TGCGCCAGCAGCCATCCCCAAAAGGGCCTAGCGGCAAACACCGGGGAGCTGTTTTTT. This codes for CASSHPQKGLAANTGELFF.

The J gene is TRBJ2-7, the V gene TRBV25-1; D gene unclear. Trimming removed 8 bases from V and 0 bases from J, with 8 bases in between. The V gene's germline CDR1 is MGHDK and CDR2 SYGVNS. CDR3 length: 12 residues. The DNA of the CDR3 is TGTGCCAGCCGACAAAGCTCCTACGAGCAGTACTTC. Protein product: CASRQSSYEQYF.

The chain carries TRBV11-2 and TRBJ2-1; 11 nucleotides line up with TRBD2. Germline values: CDR1 SGHAT, CDR2 FQNNGV. The CDR3 runs 16 residues. Trimming took 2 bases from V and 6 from J; bases not matched to a gene: 6. CDR3 bases: TGTGCCAGCAGCTTACTGGGAGGGACTAGCGGCAATGAGCAGTTCTTC. Protein: CASSLLGGTSGNEQFF.

J is TRBJ1-1 and V is TRBV5-6; 9 nucleotides agree with TRBD1. The CDR3 length is 14 residues. The junction had 2 bases not matched to a gene; V was cut back by 5 bases and J by 0 bases. Germline V gene sequence: CDR1 SGHDT, CDR2 YYEEEE. CDR3 residues: CASSWTGVNTEAFF. The CDR3 region has the DNA TGTGCCAGCAGTTGGACAGGGGTGAACACTGAAGCTTTCTTT.

The chain carries TRBV10-3 and TRBJ2-5; 10 bases map to TRBD2. The germline V gene encodes CDR1 ENHRY and CDR2 SYGVKD. The CDR3 length is 15 residues. J lost 2 bases, V lost 8 bases, and 8 bases had no gene match. The CDR3 loop is CAIASGSGVQETQYF. For the CDR3, the DNA is TGTGCCATCGCTAGCGGGAGTGGGGTGCAAGAGACCCAGTACTTC.

The chain joins TRBV28 to TRBJ1-1; 7 bases are shared with TRBD1. The CDR3 runs to 15 residues. The germline CDR1 and CDR2 sequences are MDHEN and SYDVKM. Trimming at V came to 7 bases and at J to 1 base, leaving 9 bases not matched to a gene. As DNA, the CDR3 is TGTGCCAGCACCCCGTCCGACAGGGAGAACACTGAAGCTTTCTTT. Amino acid sequence: CASTPSDRENTEAFF.

The chain combines TRBV19 with TRBJ2-3, with TRBD1 matching 8 bases. Germline V gives CDR1 LNHDA, CDR2 SQIVND (reference sequence). The CDR3 runs to 15 residues. With V trimmed by 6 bases and J by 0 bases, 5 bases remained unmatched. CDR3 sequence reads: CASSGDRSSTDTQYF. CDR3 sequence (DNA): TGTGCCAGTAGCGGGGACAGGAGCAGCACAGATACGCAGTATTTT. Filled out from reference TRBV19 and TRBJ2-3, the complete variable domain reads DGGITQSPKYLFRKEGQNVTLSCEQNLNHDAMYWYRQDPGQGLRLIYYSQIVNDFQKGDIAEGYSVSREKKESFPLTVTSAQKNPTAFYLCASSGDRSSTDTQYFGPGTRLTVL.

This chain connects TRBV28 to TRBJ1-5; no firm D call. This CDR3 contains 13 residues. The germline V and J ends were trimmed by 6 bases and 11 bases, with 17 bases remaining between them. The germline gives CDR1 MDHEN, CDR2 SYDVKM. The CDR3 sequence is CASRPTGPGSQHF. CDR3 in DNA: TGTGCCAGCAGGCCGACGGGCCCGGGGTCCCAGCATTTT. Full variable domain (missing parts from reference TRBV28 and TRBJ1-5): DVKVTQSSRYLVKRTGEKVFLECVQDMDHENMFWYRQDPGLGLRLIYFSYDVKMKEKGDIPEGYSVSREKKERFSLILESASTNQTSMYLCASRPTGPGSQHFGDGTRLSIL.